These T cell receptor beta chains were read from a single sample in a study of blood T cells in healthy people across ages. A single record per CDR3 protein comes from TCRdb applying MiXCR to the 5' RACE reads. The data hold around 800,000 distinct CDR3 sequences, with 44% observed a single time. Sequencing input: blood. These receptors were collected from a man aged 60 to 69 in good health. Both conserved end residues are trimmed from each CDR3. Each record gives: V gene, D gene, J gene, CDR3 protein. A D gene is named only where the DNA matches it firmly.

V gene: TRBV7-2; D gene: TRBD2; J gene: TRBJ2-2; CDR3 protein: ASRSGGAGELF
V gene: TRBV18; D gene: .; J gene: TRBJ2-2; CDR3 protein: ASSNTGLTGELF
V gene: TRBV12-3/TRBV12-4; D gene: .; J gene: TRBJ2-7; CDR3 protein: ASSFAGEANEQY
V gene: TRBV6-2/TRBV6-3; D gene: TRBD1; J gene: TRBJ2-1; CDR3 protein: ASSVGKVTGVFDEQF
V gene: TRBV5-1; D gene: .; J gene: TRBJ2-7; CDR3 protein: ASSFQGRLYEQY
V gene: TRBV6-1; D gene: .; J gene: TRBJ1-6; CDR3 protein: ASSQAAGQGYSPLH
V gene: TRBV9; D gene: TRBD2; J gene: TRBJ2-1; CDR3 protein: ASSVSSGPNNEQF
V gene: TRBV12-3/TRBV12-4; D gene: .; J gene: TRBJ2-2; CDR3 protein: ASRPGTGELF
V gene: TRBV10-3; D gene: .; J gene: TRBJ2-5; CDR3 protein: AAGGTDQETQY
V gene: TRBV5-5; D gene: TRBD1; J gene: TRBJ2-7; CDR3 protein: ASSPGTGRFDEQY
V gene: TRBV7-2; D gene: .; J gene: TRBJ2-6; CDR3 protein: ASSVGPTSGANVLT